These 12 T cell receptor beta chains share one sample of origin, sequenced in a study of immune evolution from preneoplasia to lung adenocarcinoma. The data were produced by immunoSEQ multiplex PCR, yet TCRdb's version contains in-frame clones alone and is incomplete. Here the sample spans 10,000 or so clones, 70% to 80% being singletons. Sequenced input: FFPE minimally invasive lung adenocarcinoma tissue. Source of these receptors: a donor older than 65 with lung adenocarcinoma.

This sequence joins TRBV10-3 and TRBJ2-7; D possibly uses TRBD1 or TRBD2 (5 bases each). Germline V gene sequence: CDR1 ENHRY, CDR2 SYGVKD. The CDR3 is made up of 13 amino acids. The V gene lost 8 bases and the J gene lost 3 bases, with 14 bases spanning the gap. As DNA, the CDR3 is TGTGCCATCGCTAGGGACCAATACTACGAGCAGTACTTC. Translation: CAIARDQYYEQYF.

The CDR3 DNA reads TGCGCCAGCAGCTTGTGGGCCTCAGGGGGCACTGAAGCTTTCTTT. It translates to CASSLWASGGTEAFF. The chain employs TRBV5-1 and TRBJ1-1, with 7 positions matching TRBD1. CDR1 and CDR2 from the germline V gene are SGHRS and YFSETQ. The trim removed 1 base at V and 4 bases at J, leaving 7 bases unmatched. CDR3 length equals 15 residues. The variable domain in full, with the rest retrieved from reference TRBV5-1 and TRBJ1-1, is KAGVTQTPRYLIKTRGQQVTLSCSPISGHRSVSWYQQTPGQGLQFLFEYFSETQRNKGNFPGRFSGRQFSNSRSEMNVSTLELGDSALYLCASSLWASGGTEAFFGQGTRLTVV.

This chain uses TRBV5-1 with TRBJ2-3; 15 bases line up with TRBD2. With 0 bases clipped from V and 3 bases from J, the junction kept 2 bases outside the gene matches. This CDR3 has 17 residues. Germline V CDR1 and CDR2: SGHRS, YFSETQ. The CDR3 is CASSLGGLAGGTDTQYF. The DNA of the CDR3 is TGCGCCAGCAGCTTGGGGGGACTAGCGGGAGGAACAGATACGCAGTATTTT.

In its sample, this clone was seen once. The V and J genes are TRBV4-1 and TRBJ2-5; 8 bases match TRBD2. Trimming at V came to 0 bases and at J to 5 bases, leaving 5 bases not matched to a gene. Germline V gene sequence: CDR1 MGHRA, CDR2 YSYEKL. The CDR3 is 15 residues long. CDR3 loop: CASSQDLSGDETQYF. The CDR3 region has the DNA TGCGCCAGCAGCCAAGATCTTAGCGGGGATGAGACCCAGTACTTC.

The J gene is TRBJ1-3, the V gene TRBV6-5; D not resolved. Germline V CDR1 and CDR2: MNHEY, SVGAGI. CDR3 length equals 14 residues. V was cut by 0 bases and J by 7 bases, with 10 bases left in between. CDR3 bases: TGTGCCAGCAGTTACTCCAGCCCCCCCAACACCATATATTTT. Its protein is CASSYSSPPNTIYF.

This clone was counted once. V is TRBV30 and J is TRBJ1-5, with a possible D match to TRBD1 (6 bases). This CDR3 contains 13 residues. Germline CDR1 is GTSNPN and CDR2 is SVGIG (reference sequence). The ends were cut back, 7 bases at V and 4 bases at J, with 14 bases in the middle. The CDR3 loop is CAYRQASNQPQHF. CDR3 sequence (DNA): TGTGCCTATAGACAGGCTTCAAATCAGCCCCAGCATTTT.

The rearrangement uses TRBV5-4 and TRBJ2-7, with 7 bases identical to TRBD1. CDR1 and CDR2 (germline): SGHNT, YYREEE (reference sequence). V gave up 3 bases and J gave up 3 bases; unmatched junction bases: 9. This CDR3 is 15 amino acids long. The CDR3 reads CASSYEGQRFYEQYF. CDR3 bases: TGTGCCAGCAGCTATGAGGGACAGCGATTCTACGAGCAGTACTTC.

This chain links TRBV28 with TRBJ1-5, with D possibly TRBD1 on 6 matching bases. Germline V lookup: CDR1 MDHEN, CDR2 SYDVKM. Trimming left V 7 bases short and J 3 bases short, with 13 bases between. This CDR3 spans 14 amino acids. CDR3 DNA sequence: TGTGCCAGCACTACGGGGGGCAACAATCAGCCCCAGCATTTT. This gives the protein CASTTGGNNQPQHF.

CDR3 sequence: CASSLTGGKNYGYTF. DNA of the CDR3: TGTGCCAGCAGTTTGACAGGGGGCAAGAACTATGGCTACACCTTC. The genes are TRBV27 and TRBJ1-2, with TRBD1 matching 10 bases. This CDR3 comprises 15 residues. Germline loops: CDR1 MNHEY, CDR2 SMNVEV (reference sequence). V lost 3 bases and J lost 2; bases outside the gene matches: 3.

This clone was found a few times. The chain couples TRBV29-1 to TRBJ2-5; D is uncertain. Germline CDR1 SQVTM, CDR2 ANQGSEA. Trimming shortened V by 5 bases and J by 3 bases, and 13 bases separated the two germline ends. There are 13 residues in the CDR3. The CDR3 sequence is CSVYTPRKETQYF. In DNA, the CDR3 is TGCAGCGTTTATACTCCCCGAAAAGAGACCCAGTACTTC. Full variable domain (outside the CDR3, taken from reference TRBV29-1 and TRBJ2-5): SAVISQKPSRDICQRGTSLTIQCQVDSQVTMMFWYRQQPGQSLTLIATANQGSEATYESGFVIDKFPISRPNLTFSTLTVSNMSPEDSSIYLCSVYTPRKETQYFGPGTRLLVL.

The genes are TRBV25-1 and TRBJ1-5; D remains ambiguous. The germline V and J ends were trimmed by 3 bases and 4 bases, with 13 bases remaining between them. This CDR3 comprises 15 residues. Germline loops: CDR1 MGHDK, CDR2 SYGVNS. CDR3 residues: CASSDHRLGNQPQHF. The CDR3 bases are TGTGCCAGCAGTGACCATAGGCTGGGTAATCAGCCCCAGCATTTT. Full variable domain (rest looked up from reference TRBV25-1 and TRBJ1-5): EADIYQTPRYLVIGTGKKITLECSQTMGHDKMYWYQQDPGMELHLIHYSYGVNSTEKGDLSSESTVSRIRTEHFPLTLESARPSHTSQYLCASSDHRLGNQPQHFGDGTRLSIL.

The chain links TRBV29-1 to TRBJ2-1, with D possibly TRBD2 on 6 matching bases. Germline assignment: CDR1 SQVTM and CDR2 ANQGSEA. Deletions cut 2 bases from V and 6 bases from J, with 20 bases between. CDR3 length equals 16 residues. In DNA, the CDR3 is TGCAGCGTTGAAATATTGTCGGGACTCGCTAGCAATGAGCAGTTCTTC. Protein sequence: CSVEILSGLASNEQFF.